This T cell receptor (beta chain) was recovered during a study of vaccination and CD4 T cells after COVID-19. Study background: The BNT162b2 or mRNA-1273 vaccine was given to participants in two doses.

Sequence data for DNA of cultured CD4+ T cells were generated by the Oncomine TCR Beta short-read assay. One entry per CDR3 protein results from TCRdb running MiXCR on the PCR reads. The sample comprises 9,500 to 14,000 distinct CDR3 sequences, roughly 72% of which are singletons, and 10% rests with the top ten. Specified treatment: roughly 11-day PBMC culture with coronavirus spike peptide pools or control peptides (ViraFEST assay). Dates of PCR positivity, March to December 2020, preceded the US Alpha, Beta and Delta variants. A few million PBMCs per well were cultured with about 10 IU/ml IL-2 and about 10 ug/ml peptide pools. This clonotype was observed once. The antigen remains undetermined. V was pared by 7 bases and J by 1 base, with 14 bases between. CDR3 length: 16 residues. Per the germline V gene, CDR1 is SNHLY and CDR2 is FYNNEI.

This receptor was identified in a human donor who had recovered from COVID-19. The chain is built from TRBV2 and TRBJ1-6; weak D call: TRBD1 (6 bases). The sequencing sample was made of CD4+ T cells from blood, cultured in vitro. This chain's CDR3 is CASKKQGTSYNSPLHF. DNA for the CDR3: TGTGCCAGCAAGAAACAGGGAACATCCTATAATTCACCCCTCCACTTT.